The rows below give T cell receptor beta chains drawn from one sample of a study of cytomegalovirus exposure and HLA in healthy donors. TCRdb keeps only in-frame clones here, not all; method: immunoSEQ multiplex PCR. Of 95,000 to 150,000 clones listed, around 80% are singletons. Sequenced sample: PBMCs. The receptors were gathered from a man between 25 and 39 years old in good health and CMV-seronegative. Each CDR3 is given with its conserved first and last residue. A D gene is named only where the DNA matches it firmly. Size tells how often a clone was seen (once, few, many) or the class of an expanded clone, and some rows leave it out.

V gene	clone size	D gene	J gene	CDR3 length	CDR3 protein	CDR3 DNA
TRBV25-1	.	TRBD2	TRBJ2-7	15	CASSDSGGGAYEQYF	TGTGCCAGCAGTGATTCTGGCGGGGGGGCCTACGAGCAGTACTTC
TRBV5-1	.	TRBD1	TRBJ1-4	15	CASRADRGTNEKLFF	TGCGCCAGCAGGGCCGACAGGGGGACTAATGAAAAACTGTTTTTT
TRBV19	.	TRBD1	TRBJ1-1	15	CASKDRTGGNTEAFF	TGTGCCAGCAAGGATCGGACAGGGGGGAACACTGAAGCTTTCTTT
TRBV7-9	.	TRBD2	TRBJ2-3	16	CASSPRLAGDTDTQYF	TGTGCCAGCAGCCCTAGACTAGCGGGGGACACAGATACGCAGTATTTT
TRBV6-5	.	.	TRBJ1-1	11	CASKTNVGAFF	TGTGCCAGCAAAACGAACGTGGGCGCTTTCTTT
TRBV10-3	.	.	TRBJ2-7	12	CAISRRGYEQYF	TGTGCCATCAGTAGGCGGGGCTACGAGCAGTACTTC
TRBV7-2	.	TRBD1	TRBJ1-2	15	CASSYGQGGNYGYTF	TGTGCCAGCAGCTACGGACAGGGTGGTAACTATGGCTACACCTTC
TRBV6-5	.	TRBD1	TRBJ1-2	13	CASSPDRPYGYTF	TGTGCCAGCAGTCCGGACAGGCCCTATGGCTACACCTTC
TRBV7-8	.	.	TRBJ1-5	14	CASSSGGRNQPQHF	TGTGCCAGCAGCTCCGGGGGGCGGAATCAGCCCCAGCATTTT
TRBV6-1	once	TRBD1	TRBJ2-7	15	CASSDTGTGSYEQYF	TGTGCCAGCAGTGATACCGGGACAGGATCCTACGAGCAGTACTTC
TRBV21-1	.	.	TRBJ1-2	17	CASTQKGRSGGARGYTF	TGTGCCAGCACCCAAAAAGGTAGGTCAGGGGGCGCGAGGGGCTACACCTTC
TRBV7-6	.	TRBD1	TRBJ2-2	15	CASSSGQGAIGELFF	TGTGCCAGCAGTTCGGGACAGGGGGCGATCGGGGAGCTGTTTTTT
TRBV5-1	.	.	TRBJ2-2	16	CASSLAGFANTGELFF	TGCGCCAGCAGCTTGGCAGGGTTCGCGAACACCGGGGAGCTGTTTTTT
TRBV7-2	.	TRBD1	TRBJ2-2	17	CASSLRDRGTSTGELFF	TGTGCCAGCAGCTTAAGGGACAGGGGGACGAGTACCGGGGAGCTGTTTTTT
TRBV19	.	TRBD1	TRBJ2-2	18	CASSNIGTGGANTGELFF	TGTGCCAGTAGTAACATCGGGACAGGGGGAGCGAACACCGGGGAGCTGTTTTTT
TRBV14	few	.	TRBJ1-4	17	CASSQARGRTTNEKLFF	TGTGCCAGCAGCCAAGCGCGCGGGAGGACAACTAATGAAAAACTGTTTTTT
TRBV5-1	.	.	TRBJ2-7	17	CASSSRPGGALSYEQYF	TGCGCCAGCAGCTCAAGGCCCGGCGGGGCTCTTTCGTACGAGCAGTACTTC
TRBV7-2	.	.	TRBJ1-5	14	CASSPGQGYGPQHF	TGTGCCAGCAGCCCAGGGCAGGGGTACGGGCCCCAGCATTTT
TRBV7-6	.	TRBD2	TRBJ2-1	17	CASSPGLASSSYNEQFF	TGTGCCAGCAGCCCTGGACTAGCGTCGAGCTCCTACAATGAGCAGTTCTTC
TRBV4-1	.	.	TRBJ1-5	13	CASSQVGAQPQHF	TGCGCCAGCAGCCAAGTTGGGGCACAGCCCCAGCATTTT
TRBV7-9	.	TRBD2	TRBJ2-7	16	CASSSPAGGGSYEQYF	TGTGCCAGCAGTTCCCCCGCAGGCGGGGGGTCCTACGAGCAGTACTTC
TRBV4-2	.	.	TRBJ1-4	17	CASSQGSLEGVYEKLFF	TGTGCCAGCAGCCAAGGGTCTCTCGAGGGCGTCTATGAAAAACTGTTTTTT
TRBV6-6	once	.	TRBJ2-7	15	CASSHLSGPSYEQYF	TGTGCCAGCAGTCATCTTTCGGGTCCCTCCTACGAGCAGTACTTC
TRBV27	.	.	TRBJ2-7	13	CASRRTYSYEQYF	TGTGCCAGCAGGAGGACTTACTCCTACGAGCAGTACTTC
TRBV30	.	.	TRBJ1-3	19	CAWSVRWGTQASSGNTIYF	TGTGCCTGGAGTGTACGTTGGGGGACACAGGCTTCCTCCGGAAACACCATATATTTT
TRBV7-9	few	TRBD2	TRBJ2-5	16	CASSYGGLAGQETQYF	TGTGCCAGCAGCTACGGGGGACTAGCGGGACAAGAGACCCAGTACTTC
TRBV7-9	.	TRBD1	TRBJ1-1	18	CASSRQIKGATTNTEAFF	TGTGCCAGCAGCCGCCAGATAAAGGGGGCGACCACCAACACTGAAGCTTTCTTT
TRBV4-1	.	.	TRBJ2-2	14	CASSRTLNTGELFF	TGCGCCAGCAGCCGGACACTTAACACCGGGGAGCTGTTTTTT
TRBV7-9	few	.	TRBJ2-6	16	CASSLPTSSGANGLTF	TGTGCCAGCAGCCTGCCGACGTCCTCTGGGGCCAACGGCCTGACTTTC
TRBV2	few	TRBD1	TRBJ2-7	13	CASSVGTEYEQYF	TGTGCCAGCAGCGTCGGGACAGAATACGAGCAGTACTTC
TRBV5-4	.	.	TRBJ2-2	18	CASSPPPRAGLGTGELFF	TGTGCCAGCAGCCCGCCCCCGCGAGCGGGCCTTGGGACCGGGGAGCTGTTTTTT
TRBV2	.	TRBD1	TRBJ2-2	15	CASSSQGANTGELFF	TGTGCCAGCAGCTCACAGGGGGCGAACACCGGGGAGCTGTTTTTT
TRBV5-4	.	TRBD2	TRBJ2-3	16	CASSFGLAGGPYTQYF	TGTGCCAGCAGCTTCGGACTAGCGGGGGGGCCCTATACGCAGTATTTT
TRBV5-1	.	.	TRBJ1-4	13	CASSGLYNEKLFF	TGCGCCAGCTCGGGTCTTTATAATGAAAAACTGTTTTTT
TRBV9	.	TRBD1	TRBJ2-2	15	CASSPLDRVVGELFF	TGTGCCAGCAGCCCCCTCGACAGGGTTGTCGGGGAGCTGTTTTTT
TRBV2	.	.	TRBJ1-5	15	CASKAGAVSNQPQHF	TGTGCCAGCAAGGCGGGGGCCGTGAGCAATCAGCCCCAGCATTTT
TRBV7-8	.	.	TRBJ1-5	14	CASSLVQVGQPQHF	TGTGCCAGCAGCCTGGTGCAGGTAGGTCAGCCCCAGCATTTT
TRBV5-1	once	.	TRBJ2-6	14	CASGGQTGANVLTF	TGCGCCAGCGGCGGACAGACTGGGGCCAACGTCCTGACTTTC
TRBV11-2	.	.	TRBJ1-2	14	CASSQDYSNYGYTF	TGTGCCAGCAGCCAGGACTATTCTAACTATGGCTACACCTTC
TRBV5-1	few	.	TRBJ2-5	12	CASGAPQETQYF	TGCGCCAGCGGAGCTCCCCAAGAGACCCAGTACTTC
TRBV5-4	.	TRBD2	TRBJ2-2	16	CASRFLREGNTGELFF	TGTGCCAGCAGATTCCTGCGGGAGGGCAACACCGGGGAGCTGTTTTTT
TRBV6-5	once	.	TRBJ1-1	14	CASSYNRGNTEAFF	TGTGCCAGCAGTTACAATCGGGGGAACACTGAAGCTTTCTTT
TRBV28	.	.	TRBJ1-5	13	CASRLLRLQPQHF	TGTGCCAGCAGGCTGCTACGACTCCAGCCCCAGCATTTT
TRBV30	.	TRBD1	TRBJ1-6	14	CAWNLGQSYSPLHF	TGTGCCTGGAATCTGGGACAGTCTTATTCACCCCTCCACTTT
TRBV6-1	.	TRBD1	TRBJ2-2	14	CASSPGQSTGELFF	TGTGCCAGCAGCCCGGGACAGAGCACCGGGGAGCTGTTTTTT
TRBV13	.	.	TRBJ1-3	14	CASSLGGGRNTIYF	TGTGCCAGCAGCTTAGGCGGCGGTCGAAACACCATATATTTT
TRBV5-4	.	.	TRBJ1-2	15	CASSPGRDNFYGYTF	TGTGCCAGCAGCCCCGGTCGTGACAACTTCTATGGCTACACCTTC
TRBV6-4	.	TRBD2	TRBJ2-1	15	CASSEKRGVFNEQFF	TGTGCCAGCAGTGAGAAGCGGGGGGTGTTCAATGAGCAGTTCTTC